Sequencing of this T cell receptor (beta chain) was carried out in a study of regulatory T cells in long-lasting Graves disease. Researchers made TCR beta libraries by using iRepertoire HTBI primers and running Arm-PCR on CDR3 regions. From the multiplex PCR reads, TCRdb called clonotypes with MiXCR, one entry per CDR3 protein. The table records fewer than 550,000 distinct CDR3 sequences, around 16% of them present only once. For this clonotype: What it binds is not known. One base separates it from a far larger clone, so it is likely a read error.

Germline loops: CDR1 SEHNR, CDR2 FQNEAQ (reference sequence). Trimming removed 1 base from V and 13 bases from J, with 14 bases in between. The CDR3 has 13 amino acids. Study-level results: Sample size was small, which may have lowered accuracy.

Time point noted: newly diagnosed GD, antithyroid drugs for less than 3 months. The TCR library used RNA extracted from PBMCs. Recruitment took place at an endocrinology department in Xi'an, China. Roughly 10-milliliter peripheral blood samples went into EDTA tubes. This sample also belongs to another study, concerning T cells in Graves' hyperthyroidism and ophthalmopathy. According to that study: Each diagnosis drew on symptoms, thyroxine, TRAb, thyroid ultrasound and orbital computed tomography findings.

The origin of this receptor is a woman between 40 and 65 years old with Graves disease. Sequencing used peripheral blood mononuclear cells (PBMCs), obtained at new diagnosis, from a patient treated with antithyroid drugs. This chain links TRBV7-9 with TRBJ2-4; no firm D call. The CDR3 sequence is CASSLVFGNEQYF. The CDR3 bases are TGTGCCAGCAGCTTAGTTTTTGGCAATGAGCAGTACTTC.